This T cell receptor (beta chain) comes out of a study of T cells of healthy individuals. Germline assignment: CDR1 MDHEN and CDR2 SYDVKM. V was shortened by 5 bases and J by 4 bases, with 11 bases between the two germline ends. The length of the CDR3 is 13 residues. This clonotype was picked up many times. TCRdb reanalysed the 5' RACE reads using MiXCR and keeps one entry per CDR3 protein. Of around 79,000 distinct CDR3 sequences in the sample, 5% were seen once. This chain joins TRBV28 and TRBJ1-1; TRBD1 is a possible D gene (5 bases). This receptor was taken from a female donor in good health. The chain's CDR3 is CASSPGDATEAFF. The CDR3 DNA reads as TGTGCCAGCAGTCCGGGGGACGCCACTGAAGCTTTCTTT.